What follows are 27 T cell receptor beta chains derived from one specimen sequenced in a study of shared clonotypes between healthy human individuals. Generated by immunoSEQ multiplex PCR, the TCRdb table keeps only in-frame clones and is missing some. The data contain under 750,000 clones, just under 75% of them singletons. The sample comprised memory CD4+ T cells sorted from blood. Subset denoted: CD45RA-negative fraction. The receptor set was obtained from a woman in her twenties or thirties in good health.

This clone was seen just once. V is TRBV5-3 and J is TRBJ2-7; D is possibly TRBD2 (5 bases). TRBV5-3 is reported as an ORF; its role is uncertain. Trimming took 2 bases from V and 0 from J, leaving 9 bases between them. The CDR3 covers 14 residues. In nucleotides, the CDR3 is TGTGCCAGAAGCTTTGGTCTAGCCTCCTACGAGCAGTACTTC. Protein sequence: CARSFGLASYEQYF.

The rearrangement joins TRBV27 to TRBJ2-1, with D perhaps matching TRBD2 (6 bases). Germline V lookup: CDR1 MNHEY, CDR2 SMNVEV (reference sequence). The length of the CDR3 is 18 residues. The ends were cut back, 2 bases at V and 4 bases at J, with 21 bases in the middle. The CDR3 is CASSLRPILREYYNEQFF. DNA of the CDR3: TGTGCCAGCAGTTTACGCCCCATCTTGCGGGAATATTACAATGAGCAGTTCTTC.

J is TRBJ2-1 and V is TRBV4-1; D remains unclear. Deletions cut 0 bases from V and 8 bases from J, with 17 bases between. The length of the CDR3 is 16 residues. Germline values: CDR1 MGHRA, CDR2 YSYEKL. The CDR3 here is CASSQERGGRIDEQFF. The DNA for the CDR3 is TGCGCCAGCAGCCAAGAACGCGGTGGACGGATCGATGAGCAGTTCTTC.

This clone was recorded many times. Here the CDR3 DNA reads TGCGCCAGCAGCCAAGAAGACAGATATCAGCCCCAGCATTTT. The encoded protein is CASSQEDRYQPQHF. The chain uses TRBV4-1 and TRBJ1-5, with D possibly being TRBD1 (5 bases). The V gene's germline CDR1 is MGHRA and CDR2 YSYEKL. The CDR3 loop spans 14 amino acids. The germline V and J ends were trimmed by 0 bases and 5 bases, with 8 bases remaining between them.

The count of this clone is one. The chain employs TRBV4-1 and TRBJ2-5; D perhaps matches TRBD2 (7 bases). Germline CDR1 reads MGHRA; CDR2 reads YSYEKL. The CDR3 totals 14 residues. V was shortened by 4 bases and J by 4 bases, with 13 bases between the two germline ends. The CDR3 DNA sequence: TGCGCCAGCAGCCGAGAAGGGGGGGTAGAGACCCAGTACTTC. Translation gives CASSREGGVETQYF.

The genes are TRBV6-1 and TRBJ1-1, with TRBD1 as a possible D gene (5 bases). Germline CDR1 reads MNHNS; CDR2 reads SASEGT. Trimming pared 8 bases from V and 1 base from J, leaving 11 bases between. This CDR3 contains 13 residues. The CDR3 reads CASGRQRNTEAFF. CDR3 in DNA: TGTGCCAGCGGGCGACAGCGGAACACTGAAGCTTTCTTT.

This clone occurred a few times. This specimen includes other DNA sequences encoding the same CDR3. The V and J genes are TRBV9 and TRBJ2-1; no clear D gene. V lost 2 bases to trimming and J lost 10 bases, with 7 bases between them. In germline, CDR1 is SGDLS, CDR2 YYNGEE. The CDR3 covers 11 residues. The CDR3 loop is CASSVDGEQFF. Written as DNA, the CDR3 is TGTGCCAGCAGCGTTGATGGCGAGCAGTTCTTC. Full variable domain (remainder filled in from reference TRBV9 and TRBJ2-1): DSGVTQTPKHLITATGQRVTLRCSPRSGDLSVYWYQQSLDQGLQFLIQYYNGEERAKGNILERFSAQQFPDLHSELNLSSLELGDSALYFCASSVDGEQFFGPGTRLTVL.

CDR3 sequence: CASSSDRGVTEAFF. Written as DNA, the CDR3 is TGTGCCAGCAGCTCGGACAGGGGGGTAACTGAAGCTTTCTTT. The gene calls are TRBV7-9 and TRBJ1-1; 10 bases map to TRBD1. The germline V gene encodes CDR1 SEHNR and CDR2 FQNEAQ (reference sequence). The CDR3 is 14 residues long. Trimming cost V 4 bases and J 5 bases; bases outside gene matches: 4.

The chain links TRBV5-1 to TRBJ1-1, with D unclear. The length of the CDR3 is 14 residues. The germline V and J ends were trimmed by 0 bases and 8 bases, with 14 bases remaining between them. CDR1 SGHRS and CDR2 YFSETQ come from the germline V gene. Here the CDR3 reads CASSLEETRSEAFF. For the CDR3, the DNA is TGCGCCAGCAGCTTGGAGGAGACAAGGTCCGAAGCTTTCTTT.

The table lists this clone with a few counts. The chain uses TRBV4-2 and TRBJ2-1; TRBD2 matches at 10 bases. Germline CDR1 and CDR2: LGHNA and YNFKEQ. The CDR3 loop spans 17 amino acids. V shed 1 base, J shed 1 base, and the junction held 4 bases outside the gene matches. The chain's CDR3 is CASSQGQREGSYNEQFF. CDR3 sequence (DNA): TGTGCCAGCAGCCAAGGTCAGCGGGAGGGTTCCTACAATGAGCAGTTCTTC.

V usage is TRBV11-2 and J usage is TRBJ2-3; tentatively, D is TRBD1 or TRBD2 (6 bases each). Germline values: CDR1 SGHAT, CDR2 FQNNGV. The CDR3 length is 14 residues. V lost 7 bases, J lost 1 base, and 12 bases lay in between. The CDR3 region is CASTRRGGTDTQYF. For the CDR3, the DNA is TGTGCCAGCACCCGAAGGGGGGGCACAGATACGCAGTATTTT. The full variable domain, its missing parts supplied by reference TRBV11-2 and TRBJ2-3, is EAGVAQSPRYKIIEKRQSVAFWCNPISGHATLYWYQQILGQGPKLLIQFQNNGVVDDSQLPKDRFSAERLKGVDSTLKIQPAKLEDSAVYLCASTRRGGTDTQYFGPGTRLTVL.

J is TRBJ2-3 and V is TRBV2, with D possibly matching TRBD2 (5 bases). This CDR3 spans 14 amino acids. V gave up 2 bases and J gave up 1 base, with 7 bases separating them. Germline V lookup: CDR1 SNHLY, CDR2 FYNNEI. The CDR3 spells CASSERSGTDTQYF. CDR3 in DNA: TGTGCCAGCAGTGAACGTAGCGGCACAGATACGCAGTATTTT.

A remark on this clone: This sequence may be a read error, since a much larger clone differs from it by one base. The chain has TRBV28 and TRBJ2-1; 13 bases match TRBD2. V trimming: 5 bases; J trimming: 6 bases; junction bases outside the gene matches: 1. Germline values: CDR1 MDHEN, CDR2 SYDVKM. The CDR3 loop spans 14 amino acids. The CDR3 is CASSGLAGVNEQFF. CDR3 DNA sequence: TGTGCCAGCAGTGGACTAGCGGGAGTCAATGAGCAGTTCTTC.

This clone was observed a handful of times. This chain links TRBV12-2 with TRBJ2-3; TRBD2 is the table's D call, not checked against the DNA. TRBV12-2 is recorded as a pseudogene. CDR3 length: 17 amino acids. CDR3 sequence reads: CASRFTRYASGTDTQYF. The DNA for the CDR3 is TGTGCAAGTCGCTTTACTAGATATGCTAGCGGCACAGATACGCAGTATTTT.

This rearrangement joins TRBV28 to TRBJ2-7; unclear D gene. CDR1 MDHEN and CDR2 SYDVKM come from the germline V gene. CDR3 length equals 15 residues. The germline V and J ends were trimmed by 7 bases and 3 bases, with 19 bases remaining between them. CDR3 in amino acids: CASNAFGSGHYEQYF. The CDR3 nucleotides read TGTGCCAGCAACGCGTTCGGAAGTGGGCACTACGAGCAGTACTTC.

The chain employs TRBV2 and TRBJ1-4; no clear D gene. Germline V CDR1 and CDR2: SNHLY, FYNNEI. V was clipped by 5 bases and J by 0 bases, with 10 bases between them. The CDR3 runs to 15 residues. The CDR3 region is CASSREAATNEKLFF. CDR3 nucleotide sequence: TGTGCCAGCAGTCGAGAGGCTGCAACTAATGAAAAACTGTTTTTT.

CDR3 loop: CASSQSVRSYEQYF. The CDR3 DNA is TGTGCCAGCAGCCAATCAGTAAGGTCCTACGAGCAGTACTTC. The chain links TRBV16 to TRBJ2-7; no reliable D call. Per the germline V gene, CDR1 is KGHSY and CDR2 is FQNENV. V was shortened by 0 bases and J by 1 base, with 7 bases between the two germline ends. The CDR3 has 14 amino acids.

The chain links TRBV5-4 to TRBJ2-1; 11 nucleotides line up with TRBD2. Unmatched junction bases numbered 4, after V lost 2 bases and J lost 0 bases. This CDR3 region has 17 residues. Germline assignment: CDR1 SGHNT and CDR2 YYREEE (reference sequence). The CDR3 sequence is CASSLLAGVSSYNEQFF. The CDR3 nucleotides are TGTGCCAGCAGCTTACTAGCGGGAGTGAGCTCCTACAATGAGCAGTTCTTC.

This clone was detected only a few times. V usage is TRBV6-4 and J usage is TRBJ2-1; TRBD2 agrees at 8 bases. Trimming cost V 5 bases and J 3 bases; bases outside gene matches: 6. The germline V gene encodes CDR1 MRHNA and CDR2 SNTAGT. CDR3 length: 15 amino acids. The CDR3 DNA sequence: TGTGCCAGCAGTCGGGTAGCGGGGATCTACAATGAGCAGTTCTTC. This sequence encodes CASSRVAGIYNEQFF.

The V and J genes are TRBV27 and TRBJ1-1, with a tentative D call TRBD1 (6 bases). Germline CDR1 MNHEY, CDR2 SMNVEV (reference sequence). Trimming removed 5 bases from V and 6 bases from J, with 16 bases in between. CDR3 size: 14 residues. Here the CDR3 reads CASSPTRQEAEAFF. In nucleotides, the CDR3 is TGTGCCAGCAGTCCGACTCGACAGGAGGCTGAAGCTTTCTTT.

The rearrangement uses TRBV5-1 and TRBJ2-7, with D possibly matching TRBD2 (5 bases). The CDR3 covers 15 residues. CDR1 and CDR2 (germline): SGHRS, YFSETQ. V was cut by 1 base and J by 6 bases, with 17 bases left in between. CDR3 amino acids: CASSLIPRPEGEQYF. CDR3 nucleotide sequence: TGCGCCAGCAGCTTGATCCCCAGACCAGAGGGCGAGCAGTACTTC. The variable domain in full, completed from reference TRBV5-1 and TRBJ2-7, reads KAGVTQTPRYLIKTRGQQVTLSCSPISGHRSVSWYQQTPGQGLQFLFEYFSETQRNKGNFPGRFSGRQFSNSRSEMNVSTLELGDSALYLCASSLIPRPEGEQYFGPGTRLTVT.

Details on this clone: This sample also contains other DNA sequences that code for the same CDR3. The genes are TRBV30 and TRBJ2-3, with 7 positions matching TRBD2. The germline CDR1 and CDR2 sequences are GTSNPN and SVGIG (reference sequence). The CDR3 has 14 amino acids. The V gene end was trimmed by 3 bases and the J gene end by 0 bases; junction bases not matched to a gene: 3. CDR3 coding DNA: TGTGCCTGGAGATTTAGCGGGAGCACAGATACGCAGTATTTT. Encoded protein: CAWRFSGSTDTQYF.

This CDR3 is CSNTLAGVDTQYF. For the CDR3, the DNA is TGCAGCAATACCCTAGCGGGAGTAGATACGCAGTATTTT. The chain recombines TRBV29-1 with TRBJ2-3, with 10 bases fitting TRBD2. CDR3 length: 13 residues. Unmatched junction bases numbered 7, after V lost 8 bases and J lost 5 bases. CDR1 and CDR2 from the germline V gene are SQVTM and ANQGSEA.

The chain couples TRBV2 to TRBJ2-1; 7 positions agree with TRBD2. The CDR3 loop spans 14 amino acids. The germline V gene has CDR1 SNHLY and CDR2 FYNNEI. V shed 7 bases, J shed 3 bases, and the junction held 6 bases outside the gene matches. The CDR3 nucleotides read TGTGCCAGCATGGGGGGGAACTACTACAATGAGCAGTTCTTC. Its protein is CASMGGNYYNEQFF.

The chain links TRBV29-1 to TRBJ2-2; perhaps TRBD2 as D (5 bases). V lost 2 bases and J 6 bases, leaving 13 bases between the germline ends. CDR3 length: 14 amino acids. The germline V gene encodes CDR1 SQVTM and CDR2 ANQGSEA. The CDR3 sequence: CSVEIVFGAGELFF. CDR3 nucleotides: TGCAGCGTTGAAATTGTCTTCGGGGCCGGGGAGCTGTTTTTT.

CDR3 nucleotide sequence: TGTGCCAGCATTGTCTTGCCTATCTCAGGCTATAGCAATCAGCCCCAGCATTTT. Encoded protein: CASIVLPISGYSNQPQHF. This chain connects TRBV9 to TRBJ1-5; D call uncertain. The germline V gene encodes CDR1 SGDLS and CDR2 YYNGEE. V was pared by 6 bases and J by 0 bases, with 22 bases between. CDR3 length: 18 residues.

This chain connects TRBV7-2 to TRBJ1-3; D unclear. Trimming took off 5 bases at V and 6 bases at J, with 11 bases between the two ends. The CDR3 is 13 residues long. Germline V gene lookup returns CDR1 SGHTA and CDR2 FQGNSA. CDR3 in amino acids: CASSPGRVNTIYF. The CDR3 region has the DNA TGTGCCAGCAGCCCCGGACGGGTAAACACCATATATTTT. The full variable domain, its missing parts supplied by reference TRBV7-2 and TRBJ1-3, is GAGVSQSPSNKVTEKGKDVELRCDPISGHTALYWYRQSLGQGLEFLIYFQGNSAPDKSGLPSDRFSAERTGGSVSTLTIQRTQQEDSAVYLCASSPGRVNTIYFGEGSWLTVV.